Detailed here is one TCR beta chain. CDR1 SGHNT and CDR2 YENEEA come from the germline V gene. Trimming pared 1 base from V and 6 bases from J, leaving 12 bases between. This CDR3 contains 14 residues. These data belong to a study of blood T cell repertoires in COVID-19. Study information: Both acute and convalescent COVID-19 samples were obtained from the United States, Italy and Spain. Sample material is recorded as cDNA or gDNA derived from T cells, B-cell-depleted T cells, or PBMCs.

Authors' processing steps: Amplification from reference gene primers served as the basis for estimated nucleated cell counts. Sequencing was performed with immunoSEQ multiplex PCR; in TCRdb, only in-frame clones are kept and a portion is missing. V and J calls and clone size come straight from that table; D and trimming were deduced from the DNA. The sample contains 150,000 to 200,000 clones, over 60% of which appear only once. The source material was peripheral blood. The sequence derives from a man aged 60 to 69 with acute or convalescent COVID-19. The chain carries TRBV11-3 and TRBJ1-2; D is perhaps TRBD1 (5 bases). The CDR3 coding sequence is TGTGCCAGCAGCTTAGGGGGGGAAGTGGATGGCTACACCTTC. Translated: CASSLGGEVDGYTF. Full variable domain (missing parts from reference TRBV11-3 and TRBJ1-2): EAGVVQSPRYKIIEKKQPVAFWCNPISGHNTLYWYLQNLGQGPELLIRYENEEAVDDSQLPKDRFSAERLKGVDSTLKIQPAELGDSAVYLCASSLGGEVDGYTFGSGTRLTVV.